The rows below give T cell receptor beta chains drawn from one sample of a study of T cells after yellow fever vaccination. TCRdb itself ran the 5' RACE reads through MiXCR, one entry per CDR3 protein. The sample carries 500,000 to 650,000 distinct CDR3 sequences, approximately 13% recorded once. Here the sequenced sample was PBMCs, taken on the day of the yellow fever booster vaccination. The receptors were sampled from a young man who received the YFV17D yellow fever vaccine. Each CDR3 is given with its conserved first and last residue. Fields, in order: D gene, clone size, J gene, V gene, CDR3 DNA, CDR3 protein. The D gene is left open where the match is weak. A row's size may be missing; if present it is once, few, many or a size class.

D: TRBD1
size: few
J: TRBJ2-5
V: TRBV28
DNA: TGTGCCAGCAGTTCCCCCTTGACAGGGCGGGAGACCCAGTACTTC
CDR3: CASSSPLTGRETQYF

D: -
size: -
J: TRBJ2-7
V: TRBV28
DNA: TGTGCCAGCAGTTTAGTACTAGGGACGGACCCCTCCTACGAGCAGTACTTC
CDR3: CASSLVLGTDPSYEQYF

D: -
size: few
J: TRBJ2-2
V: TRBV7-9
DNA: TGTGCCAGCAGCGAGACGGCGAACACCGGGGAGCTGTTTTTT
CDR3: CASSETANTGELFF

D: TRBD2
size: -
J: TRBJ2-5
V: TRBV7-9
DNA: TGTGCCAGCAGCTCCCTACGGGGGGGGGGACGCCAAGAGACCCAGTACTTC
CDR3: CASSSLRGGGRQETQYF

D: TRBD1
size: -
J: TRBJ2-7
V: TRBV11-2
DNA: TGTGCCAGCAGCCAGGACAGGGGGCTTTACTACGAGCAGTACTTC
CDR3: CASSQDRGLYYEQYF

D: TRBD2
size: -
J: TRBJ2-7
V: TRBV4-1
DNA: TGCGCCAGCAGCCCCGCGTCACTAGCGGCTTCCTACGAGCAGTACTTC
CDR3: CASSPASLAASYEQYF

D: -
size: -
J: TRBJ2-5
V: TRBV7-9
DNA: TGTGCCAGCAGACCCCCCACAGGGTTCGGAGAGACCCAGTACTTC
CDR3: CASRPPTGFGETQYF

D: -
size: few
J: TRBJ2-1
V: TRBV10-3
DNA: TGTGCCACCGCGGGACTCGAGGTCTCCTACAATGAGCAGTTCTTC
CDR3: CATAGLEVSYNEQFF

D: -
size: -
J: TRBJ2-7
V: TRBV6-6
DNA: TGTGCCAGCACCCCGACCAGCCTCTACGAGCAGTACTTC
CDR3: CASTPTSLYEQYF

D: TRBD2
size: -
J: TRBJ2-7
V: TRBV5-1
DNA: TGCGCCAGCAGCCACCGGACTAGCGGGAGCGAGCAGTACTTC
CDR3: CASSHRTSGSEQYF

D: TRBD2
size: -
J: TRBJ2-1
V: TRBV18
DNA: TGTGCCAGCTCACATCGCGGGACTAGCGGGAATGAGCAGTTCTTC
CDR3: CASSHRGTSGNEQFF

D: -
size: -
J: TRBJ1-1
V: TRBV11-2
DNA: TGTGCCAGCAGCTTTAGTGGCCGCCGCACTGAAGCTTTCTTT
CDR3: CASSFSGRRTEAFF

D: TRBD1
size: -
J: TRBJ2-1
V: TRBV5-1
DNA: TGCGCCAGCAGTAGGACAGGCGGTACCTACAATGAGCAGTTCTTC
CDR3: CASSRTGGTYNEQFF

D: TRBD2
size: -
J: TRBJ2-1
V: TRBV18
DNA: TGTGCCAGCTCACCTCCTACTAGCGGGAGGGACGAGCAGTTCTTC
CDR3: CASSPPTSGRDEQFF

D: TRBD2
size: few
J: TRBJ2-1
V: TRBV12-3/TRBV12-4
DNA: TGTGCCAGCAGTTTAGCGCAGCCGACTAGCGTGAACAATGAGCAGTTCTTC
CDR3: CASSLAQPTSVNNEQFF

D: TRBD2
size: few
J: TRBJ2-7
V: TRBV7-8
DNA: TGTGCCAGCAGCTTAGCCTGGCGGGGGGCAGGCGAGCAGTACTTC
CDR3: CASSLAWRGAGEQYF

D: -
size: -
J: TRBJ2-4
V: TRBV28
DNA: TGTGCCAGCAGGGGGCCTCCCGAAGACATTCAGTACTTC
CDR3: CASRGPPEDIQYF

D: TRBD1
size: -
J: TRBJ2-5
V: TRBV18
DNA: TGTGCCAGCTCACTCTCGGGACAGGGAGAGACCCAGTACTTC
CDR3: CASSLSGQGETQYF

D: TRBD2
size: few
J: TRBJ2-1
V: TRBV11-2
DNA: TGTGCCAGCAGCTTAGAGGCTAGCGGGAGTTATGAGCAGTTCTTC
CDR3: CASSLEASGSYEQFF

D: -
size: few
J: TRBJ1-2
V: TRBV27
DNA: TGTGCCAGCAGTTCAGGGGACCATGGCTACACCTTC
CDR3: CASSSGDHGYTF

D: TRBD2
size: few
J: TRBJ2-3
V: TRBV29-1
DNA: TGCAGCGTCGAGGGACTAGCGGGAGTATCAGATACGCAGTATTTT
CDR3: CSVEGLAGVSDTQYF

D: -
size: -
J: TRBJ2-1
V: TRBV6-5
DNA: TGTGCCAGCAGCAACAAGTGGGAGCAGTTCTTC
CDR3: CASSNKWEQFF

D: TRBD1
size: -
J: TRBJ2-3
V: TRBV20-1
DNA: TGCAGTGCCGGACAGGCCGCAACAGATACGCAGTATTTT
CDR3: CSAGQAATDTQYF

D: -
size: many
J: TRBJ1-1
V: TRBV7-2
DNA: TGTGCCAGCAGCTTAGGGGGGCGCGGCGCTGAAGCTTTCTTT
CDR3: CASSLGGRGAEAFF

D: -
size: few
J: TRBJ2-5
V: TRBV20-1
DNA: TGCAGTGCTAGAGTTGTAGGCGAGACCCAGTACTTC
CDR3: CSARVVGETQYF

D: TRBD2
size: -
J: TRBJ2-7
V: TRBV6-1
DNA: TGTGCCAGCAGGGAAGCCCCTGGCGGGAGCTACGAGCAGTACTTC
CDR3: CASREAPGGSYEQYF

D: -
size: few
J: TRBJ1-1
V: TRBV4-3
DNA: TGCGCCAGCAGCCGTGGAAGGGGCGGAGGCACTGAAGCTTTCTTT
CDR3: CASSRGRGGGTEAFF

D: -
size: few
J: TRBJ2-1
V: TRBV20-1
DNA: TGCAGTGCTGTGGGCGGATCCTACAATGAGCAGTTCTTC
CDR3: CSAVGGSYNEQFF

D: -
size: -
J: TRBJ1-2
V: TRBV3-1
DNA: TGTGCCAGCAGCCAAGATCTTCGGGGGGCTAAGGACTATGGCTACACCTTC
CDR3: CASSQDLRGAKDYGYTF

D: -
size: -
J: TRBJ2-1
V: TRBV6-1
DNA: TGTGCCAGCAGGCCTCTAGCGCGAGTCTACAATGAGCAGTTCTTC
CDR3: CASRPLARVYNEQFF

D: TRBD1
size: few
J: TRBJ1-1
V: TRBV5-5
DNA: TGTGCCAGCAGCCCAAACACGGGACAGGGACGAGCTTTCTTT
CDR3: CASSPNTGQGRAFF

D: TRBD1
size: few
J: TRBJ2-3
V: TRBV2
DNA: TGTGCCACGAGGGACAGGCATTACACAGATACGCAGTATTTT
CDR3: CATRDRHYTDTQYF

D: -
size: few
J: TRBJ2-1
V: TRBV6-1
DNA: TGTGCCAGCAGTCAAACCGGGACTCAGGGGTCCAATGAGCAGTTCTTC
CDR3: CASSQTGTQGSNEQFF

D: TRBD2
size: -
J: TRBJ2-1
V: TRBV4-1
DNA: TGCGCCAGCAGCCAAGTAGTAGCGGGAGGGCCGCGCGAGCAGTTCTTC
CDR3: CASSQVVAGGPREQFF

D: -
size: few
J: TRBJ2-1
V: TRBV15
DNA: TGTGCGACGACCGGATGGGCCAGTGCATTTGTGAATGAGCAGTTCTTC
CDR3: CATTGWASAFVNEQFF

D: -
size: few
J: TRBJ2-6
V: TRBV7-9
DNA: TGTGCCAGCAGCTGGGACGTTGGGGCCAACGTCCTGACTTTC
CDR3: CASSWDVGANVLTF

D: -
size: -
J: TRBJ1-2
V: TRBV6-1
DNA: TGTGCCAGCAGTAATACGGGACACCGGGATGGCTACACCTTC
CDR3: CASSNTGHRDGYTF

D: -
size: many
J: TRBJ1-1
V: TRBV7-2
DNA: TGTGCCAGCAGCATCCTTGGGAGCACTGAAGCTTTCTTT
CDR3: CASSILGSTEAFF

D: -
size: -
J: TRBJ2-1
V: TRBV5-1
DNA: TGCGCCAGCAGAAGTACAGATTACTACAATGAGCAGTTCTTC
CDR3: CASRSTDYYNEQFF

D: -
size: few
J: TRBJ2-7
V: TRBV3-1
DNA: TGTGCCAGCAGCCCTAGCTGGGGACGGCCCGAATTCAGCTCCTACGAGCAGTACTTC
CDR3: CASSPSWGRPEFSSYEQYF

D: -
size: -
J: TRBJ1-5
V: TRBV5-1
DNA: TGCGCCAGCAATTATCAGAAGCCCCAGCATTTT
CDR3: CASNYQKPQHF

D: -
size: many
J: TRBJ2-5
V: TRBV28
DNA: TGTGCCAGCAGTCTGTATCGGGACGGAGAGACCCAGTACTTC
CDR3: CASSLYRDGETQYF

D: -
size: few
J: TRBJ2-5
V: TRBV4-3
DNA: TGCGCCAGCAGCCACTCCGGGACGGGGATGGAGACCCAGTACTTC
CDR3: CASSHSGTGMETQYF

D: TRBD2
size: -
J: TRBJ2-7
V: TRBV12-3/TRBV12-4
DNA: TGTGCCAGCAGTCCTGGGACTAGCGGAGGCTTTAGGGAGCAGTACTTC
CDR3: CASSPGTSGGFREQYF

D: TRBD2
size: -
J: TRBJ2-1
V: TRBV20-1
DNA: TGCAGTGCTAGCCGCGGGAGGTACAATGAGCAGTTCTTC
CDR3: CSASRGRYNEQFF

D: -
size: -
J: TRBJ2-4
V: TRBV24-1
DNA: TGTGCCACCAGTGACCCTGGACGGGAAATTCAGTACTTC
CDR3: CATSDPGREIQYF

D: TRBD2
size: -
J: TRBJ2-5
V: TRBV20-1
DNA: TGCAGTGCTGGGGGACTAGCGGCCCAAGAGACCCAGTACTTC
CDR3: CSAGGLAAQETQYF

D: -
size: -
J: TRBJ1-1
V: TRBV6-6
DNA: TGTGCCAGCCGTCAGGGTAGCTCTGAAGCTTTCTTT
CDR3: CASRQGSSEAFF

D: TRBD1
size: few
J: TRBJ2-1
V: TRBV7-6
DNA: TGTGCCAGCAGCTCCAATAGTCCCGGGACAGGGACTGAGCAGTTCTTC
CDR3: CASSSNSPGTGTEQFF

D: -
size: few
J: TRBJ2-1
V: TRBV7-2
DNA: TGTGCCAGCAGCTCCGCGTCTAGCGTCGGTTACAATGAGCAGTTCTTC
CDR3: CASSSASSVGYNEQFF

D: -
size: -
J: TRBJ2-3
V: TRBV5-1
DNA: TGCGCCAGCAGCTTTTACGGCAGGGGTTCGACAGATACGCAGTATTTT
CDR3: CASSFYGRGSTDTQYF

D: TRBD2
size: -
J: TRBJ2-5
V: TRBV15
DNA: TGTGCCACCAGGGCCCGACTAGCGGGGACCAGACTAGAGACCCAGTACTTC
CDR3: CATRARLAGTRLETQYF